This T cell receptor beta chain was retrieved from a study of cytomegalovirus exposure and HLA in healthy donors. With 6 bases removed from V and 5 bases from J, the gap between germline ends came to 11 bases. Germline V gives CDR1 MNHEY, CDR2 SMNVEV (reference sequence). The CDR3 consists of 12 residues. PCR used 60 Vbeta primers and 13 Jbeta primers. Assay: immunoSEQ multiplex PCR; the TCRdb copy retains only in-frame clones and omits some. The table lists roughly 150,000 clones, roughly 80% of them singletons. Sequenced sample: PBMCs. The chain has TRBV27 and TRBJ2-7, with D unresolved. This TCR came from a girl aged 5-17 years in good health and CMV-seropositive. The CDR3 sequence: CASSKLRDEQYF. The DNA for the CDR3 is TGTGCCAGCAGCAAACTTAGAGACGAGCAGTACTTC.